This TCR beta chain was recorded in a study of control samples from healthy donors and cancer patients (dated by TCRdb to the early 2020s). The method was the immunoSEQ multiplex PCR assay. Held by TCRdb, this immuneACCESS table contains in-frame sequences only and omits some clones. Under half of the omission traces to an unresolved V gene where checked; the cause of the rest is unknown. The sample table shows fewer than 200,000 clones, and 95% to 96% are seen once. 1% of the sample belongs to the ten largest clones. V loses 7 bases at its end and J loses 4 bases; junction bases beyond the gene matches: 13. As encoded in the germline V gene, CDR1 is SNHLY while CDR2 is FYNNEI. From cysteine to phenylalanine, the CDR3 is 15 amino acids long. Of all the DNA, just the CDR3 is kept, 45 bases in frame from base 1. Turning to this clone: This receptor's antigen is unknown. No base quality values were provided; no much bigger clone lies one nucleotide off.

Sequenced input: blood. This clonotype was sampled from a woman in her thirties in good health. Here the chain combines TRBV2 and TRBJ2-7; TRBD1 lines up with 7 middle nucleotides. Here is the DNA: TGTGCCAGCAAGGGGGCTGGACATGAACGATACGAGCAGTACTTC. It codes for CASKGAGHERYEQYF.